This T cell receptor beta chain was documented in a study of identical twins' blood T cells. Whole-study results and caveats: Abundant TCRbeta CDR3s overlapped more between twins than with unrelated donors.

This clonotype came up a few times. The antigen remains unidentified. With 2 bases removed from V and 5 bases from J, the gap between germline ends came to 9 bases. The CDR3 is 14 amino acids. Germline CDR1 is KGHDR and CDR2 is SFDVKD. TCR cDNA libraries came from RNA via a modified published protocol. TCRdb independently ran MiXCR on the 5' RACE reads; one entry per CDR3 protein. The data show hundreds of thousands of distinct CDR3 sequences, with under 30% seen just once and about 6% held by the top ten. Sequencing input: PBMCs. This receptor was obtained from a woman aged 18 to 55 in good health. The V call is TRBV24-1, the J call TRBJ1-5; no clear D gene. This CDR3 is CATSDSSSDQPQHF. The CDR3 coding sequence is TGTGCCACCAGTGATTCGAGCAGTGATCAGCCCCAGCATTTT.